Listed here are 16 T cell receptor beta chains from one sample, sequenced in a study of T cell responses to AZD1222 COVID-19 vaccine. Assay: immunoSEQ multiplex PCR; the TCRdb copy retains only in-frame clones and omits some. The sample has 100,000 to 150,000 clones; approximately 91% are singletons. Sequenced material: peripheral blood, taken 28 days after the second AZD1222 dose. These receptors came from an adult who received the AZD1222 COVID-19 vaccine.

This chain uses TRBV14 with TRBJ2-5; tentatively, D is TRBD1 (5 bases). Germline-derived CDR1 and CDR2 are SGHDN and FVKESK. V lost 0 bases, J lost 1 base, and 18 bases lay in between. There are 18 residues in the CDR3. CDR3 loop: CASSQDQGFPGPQETQYF. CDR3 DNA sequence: TGTGCCAGCAGCCAAGACCAAGGCTTCCCAGGGCCCCAAGAGACCCAGTACTTC.

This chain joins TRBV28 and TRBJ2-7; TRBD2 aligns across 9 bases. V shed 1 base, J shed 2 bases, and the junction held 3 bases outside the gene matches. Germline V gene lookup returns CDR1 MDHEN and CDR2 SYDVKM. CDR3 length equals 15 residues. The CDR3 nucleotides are TGTGCCAGCAGTTTATCGGGCGGGAGGGCCTACGAGCAGTACTTC. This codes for CASSLSGGRAYEQYF.

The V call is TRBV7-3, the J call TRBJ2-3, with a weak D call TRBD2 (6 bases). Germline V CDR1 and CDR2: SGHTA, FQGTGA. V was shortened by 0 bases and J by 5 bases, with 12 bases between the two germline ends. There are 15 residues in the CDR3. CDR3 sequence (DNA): TGTGCCAGCAGCTTAACGGGAGGTTTTGTAGATACGCAGTATTTT. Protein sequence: CASSLTGGFVDTQYF.

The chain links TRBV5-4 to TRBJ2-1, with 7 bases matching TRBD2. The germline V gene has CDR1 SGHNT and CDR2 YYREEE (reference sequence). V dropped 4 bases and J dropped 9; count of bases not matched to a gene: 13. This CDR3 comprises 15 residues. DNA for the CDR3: TGTGCCAGCAGCCTGCGGGCTAGCGGTCCGTTTGAGCAGTTCTTC. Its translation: CASSLRASGPFEQFF.

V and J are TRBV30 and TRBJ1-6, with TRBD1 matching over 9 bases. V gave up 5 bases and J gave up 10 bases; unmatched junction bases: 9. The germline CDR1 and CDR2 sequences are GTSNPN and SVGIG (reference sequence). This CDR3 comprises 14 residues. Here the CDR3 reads CAWAGQGAYSPLHF. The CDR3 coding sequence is TGTGCCTGGGCGGGACAGGGTGCATACTCACCCCTCCACTTT.

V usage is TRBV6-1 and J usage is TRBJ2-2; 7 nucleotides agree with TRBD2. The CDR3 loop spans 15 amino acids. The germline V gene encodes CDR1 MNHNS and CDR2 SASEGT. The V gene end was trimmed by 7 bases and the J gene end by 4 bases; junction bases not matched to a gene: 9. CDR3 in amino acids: CASTRLSGGTGELFF. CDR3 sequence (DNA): TGTGCCAGCACCAGATTGTCGGGGGGCACCGGGGAGCTGTTTTTT.

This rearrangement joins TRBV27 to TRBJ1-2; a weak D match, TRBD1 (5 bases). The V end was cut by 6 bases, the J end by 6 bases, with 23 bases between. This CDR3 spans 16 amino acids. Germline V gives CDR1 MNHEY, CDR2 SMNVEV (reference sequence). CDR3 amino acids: CASSNTPGTRGDGYTF. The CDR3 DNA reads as TGTGCCAGCAGCAACACCCCCGGGACCCGAGGGGATGGCTACACCTTC.

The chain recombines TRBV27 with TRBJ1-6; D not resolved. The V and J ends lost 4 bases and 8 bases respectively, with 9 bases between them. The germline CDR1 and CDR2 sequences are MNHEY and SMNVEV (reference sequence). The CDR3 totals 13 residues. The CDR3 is CASSSVADSPLHF. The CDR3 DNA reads TGTGCCAGCAGTTCCGTCGCAGATTCACCCCTCCACTTT.

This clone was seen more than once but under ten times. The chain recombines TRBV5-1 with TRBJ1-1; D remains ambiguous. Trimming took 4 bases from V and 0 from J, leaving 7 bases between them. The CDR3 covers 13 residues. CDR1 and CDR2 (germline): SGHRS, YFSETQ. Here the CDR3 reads CASSPQMNTEAFF. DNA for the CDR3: TGCGCCAGCAGCCCCCAGATGAACACTGAAGCTTTCTTT.

CDR3 DNA: TGCGCCAGCCGGACTAGCGGGACCTCCTACGAGCAGTACTTC. It specifies CASRTSGTSYEQYF. The chain uses TRBV4-1 and TRBJ2-7; 12 bases fit TRBD2. The V segment lost 8 bases and the J segment 0 bases; nucleotides outside the gene matches: 2. This CDR3 is built from 14 residues. CDR1 is MGHRA, CDR2 YSYEKL, per germline.

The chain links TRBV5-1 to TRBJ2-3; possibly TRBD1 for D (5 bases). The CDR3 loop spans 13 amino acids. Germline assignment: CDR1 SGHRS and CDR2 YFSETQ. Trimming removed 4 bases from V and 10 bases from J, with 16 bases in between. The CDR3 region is CASSTTYQGPQYF. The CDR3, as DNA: TGCGCCAGCAGCACCACTTATCAGGGTCCGCAGTATTTT.

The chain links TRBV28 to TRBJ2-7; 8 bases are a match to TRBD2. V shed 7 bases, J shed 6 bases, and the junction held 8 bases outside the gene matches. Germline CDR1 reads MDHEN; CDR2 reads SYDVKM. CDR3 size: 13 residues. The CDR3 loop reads CASTSGGAGEQYF. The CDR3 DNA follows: TGTGCCAGCACCTCGGGGGGGGCAGGCGAGCAGTACTTC.

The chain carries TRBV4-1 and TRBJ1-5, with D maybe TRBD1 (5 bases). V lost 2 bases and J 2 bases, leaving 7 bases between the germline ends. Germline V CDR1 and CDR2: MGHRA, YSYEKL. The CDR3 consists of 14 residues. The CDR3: CASSQIGGNQPQHF. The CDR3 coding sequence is TGCGCCAGCAGCCAAATAGGGGGCAATCAGCCCCAGCATTTT.

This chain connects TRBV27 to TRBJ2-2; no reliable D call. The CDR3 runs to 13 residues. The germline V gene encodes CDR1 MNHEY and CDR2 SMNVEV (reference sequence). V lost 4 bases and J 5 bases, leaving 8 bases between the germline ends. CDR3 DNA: TGTGCCAGCAGTTGGCCGACAACCGGGGAGCTGTTTTTT. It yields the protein CASSWPTTGELFF.

The CDR3: CASIMDRGRRGYTF. CDR3 DNA sequence: TGTGCCAGCATTATGGACAGGGGGCGGCGCGGCTACACCTTC. The rearrangement joins TRBV6-5 to TRBJ1-2; 11 nucleotides line up with TRBD1. Trimming at V came to 7 bases and at J to 8 bases, leaving 9 bases not matched to a gene. Germline V gene data show CDR1 as MNHEY and CDR2 as SVGAGI. The CDR3 loop spans 14 amino acids.

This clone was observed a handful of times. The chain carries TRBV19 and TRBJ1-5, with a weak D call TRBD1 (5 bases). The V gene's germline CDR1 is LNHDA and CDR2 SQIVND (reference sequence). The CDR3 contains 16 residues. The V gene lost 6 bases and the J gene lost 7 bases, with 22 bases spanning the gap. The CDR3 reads CASRKRGRDYGQPQHF. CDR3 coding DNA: TGTGCCAGTAGGAAGAGAGGCAGGGACTACGGGCAGCCCCAGCATTTT.